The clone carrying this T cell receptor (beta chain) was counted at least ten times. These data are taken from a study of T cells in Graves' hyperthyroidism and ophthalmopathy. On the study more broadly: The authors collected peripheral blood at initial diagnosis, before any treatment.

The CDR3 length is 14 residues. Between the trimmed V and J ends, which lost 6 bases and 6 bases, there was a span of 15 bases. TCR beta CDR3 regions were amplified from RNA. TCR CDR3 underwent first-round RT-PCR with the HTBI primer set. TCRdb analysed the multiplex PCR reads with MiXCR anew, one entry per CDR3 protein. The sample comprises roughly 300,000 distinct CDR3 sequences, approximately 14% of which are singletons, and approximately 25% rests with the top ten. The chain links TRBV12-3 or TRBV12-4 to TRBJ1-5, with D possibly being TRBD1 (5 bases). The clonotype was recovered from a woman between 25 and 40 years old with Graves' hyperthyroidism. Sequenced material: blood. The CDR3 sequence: CASSSEGLTQPQHF. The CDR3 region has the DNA TGTGCCAGCAGCTCGGAGGGGTTAACTCAGCCCCAGCATTTT.